This TCR beta chain was observed in a study of blood T cell repertoires in COVID-19. Across the study: Some COVID-19 samples were acute and others convalescent; all came from the United States, Italy and Spain.

Seattle researchers signed up patients amid active infection and tracked them longitudinally. From germline, CDR1 is LGHDT and CDR2 YNNKEL (reference sequence). This CDR3 has 15 residues. The germline V and J ends were trimmed by 6 bases and 0 bases, with 11 bases remaining between them. Original data processing: Estimated nucleated cell counts came from reference gene primer amplification. Profiled with immunoSEQ multiplex PCR; TCRdb holds only in-frame clones, not every one. The V and J calls and clone size come from that table; D and trimming were worked out from the DNA. Seen here are 250,000 to 400,000 clones, 90% observed once, and the top ten hold 2.5% to 3.5%.

The V gene is TRBV3-1 (or the pseudogene TRBV3-2), the J gene TRBJ1-4, with a weak D call TRBD1 (6 bases). The origin of this receptor is a woman in her twenties or thirties with COVID-19, enrolled during active disease. Sequences were obtained from peripheral blood. DNA for the CDR3: TGTGCCAGCAGGGCCTGGGACACAACTAATGAAAAACTGTTTTTT. This translates into CASRAWDTTNEKLFF.